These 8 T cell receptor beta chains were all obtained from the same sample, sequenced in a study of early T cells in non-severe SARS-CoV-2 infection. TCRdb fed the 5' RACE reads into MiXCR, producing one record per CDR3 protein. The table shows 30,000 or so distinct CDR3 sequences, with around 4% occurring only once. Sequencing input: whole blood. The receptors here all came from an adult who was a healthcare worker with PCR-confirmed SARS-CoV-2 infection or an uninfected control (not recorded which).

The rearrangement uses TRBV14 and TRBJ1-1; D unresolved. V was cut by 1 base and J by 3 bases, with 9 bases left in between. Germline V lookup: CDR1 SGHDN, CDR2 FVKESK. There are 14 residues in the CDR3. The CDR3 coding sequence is TGTGCCAGCAGCCAAGCCCTACAGCACACTGAAGCTTTCTTT. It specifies CASSQALQHTEAFF.

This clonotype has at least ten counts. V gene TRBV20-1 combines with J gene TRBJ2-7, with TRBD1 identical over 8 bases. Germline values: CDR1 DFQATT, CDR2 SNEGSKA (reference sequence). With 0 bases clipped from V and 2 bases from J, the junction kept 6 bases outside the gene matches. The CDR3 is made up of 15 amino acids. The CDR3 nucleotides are TGCAGTGCTAGAGATCCGGGGACAGGAACCTACGAGCAGTACTTC. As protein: CSARDPGTGTYEQYF.

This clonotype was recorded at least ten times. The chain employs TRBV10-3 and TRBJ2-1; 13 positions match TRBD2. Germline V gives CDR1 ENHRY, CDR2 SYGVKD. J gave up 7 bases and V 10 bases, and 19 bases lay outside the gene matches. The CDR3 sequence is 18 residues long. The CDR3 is CATSGGLAGEGRPNEQFF. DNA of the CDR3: TGTGCCACGTCCGGCGGACTAGCGGGAGAAGGGCGGCCTAATGAGCAGTTCTTC.

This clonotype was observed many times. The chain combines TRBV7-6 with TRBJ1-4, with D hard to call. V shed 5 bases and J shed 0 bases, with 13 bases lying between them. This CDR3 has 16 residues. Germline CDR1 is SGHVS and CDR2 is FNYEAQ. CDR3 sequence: CASSPRPRATNEKLFF. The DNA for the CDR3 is TGTGCCAGCAGCCCCCGCCCCAGAGCAACTAATGAAAAACTGTTTTTT.

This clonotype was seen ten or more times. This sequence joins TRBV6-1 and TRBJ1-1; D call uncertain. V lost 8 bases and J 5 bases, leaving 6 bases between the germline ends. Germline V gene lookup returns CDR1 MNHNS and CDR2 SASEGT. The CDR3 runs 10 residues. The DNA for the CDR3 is TGTGCCAGCGGGGAGACTGAAGCTTTCTTT. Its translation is CASGETEAFF.

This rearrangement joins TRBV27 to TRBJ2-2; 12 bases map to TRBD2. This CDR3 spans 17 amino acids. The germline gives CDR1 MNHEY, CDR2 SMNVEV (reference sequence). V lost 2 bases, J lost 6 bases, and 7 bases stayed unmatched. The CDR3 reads CASSLRASGRAPGELFF. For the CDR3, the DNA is TGTGCCAGCAGTTTAAGGGCTAGCGGGAGGGCCCCCGGGGAGCTGTTTTTT.

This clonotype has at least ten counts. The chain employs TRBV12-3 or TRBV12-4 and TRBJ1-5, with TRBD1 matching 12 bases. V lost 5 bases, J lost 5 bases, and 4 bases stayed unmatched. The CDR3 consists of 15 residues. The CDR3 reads CASSPGQGADQPQHF. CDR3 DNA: TGTGCCAGCAGTCCGGGACAGGGGGCGGATCAGCCCCAGCATTTT.

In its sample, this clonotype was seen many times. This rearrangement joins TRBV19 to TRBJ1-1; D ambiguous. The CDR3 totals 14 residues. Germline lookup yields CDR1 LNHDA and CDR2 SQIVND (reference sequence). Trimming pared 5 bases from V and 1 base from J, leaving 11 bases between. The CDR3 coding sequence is TGTGCCAGTAGTCCGGATGACCAGAACACTGAAGCTTTCTTT. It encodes CASSPDDQNTEAFF.